This T cell receptor (beta chain) was obtained from a study of blood T cell repertoires in COVID-19. Study context: In each case, the material was cDNA or gDNA derived from T cells, B-cell-depleted T cells, or PBMCs.

Self-reported history from a screening survey and questionnaire set each donor's cohort. Recovery meant two consecutive negative NP/OP PCR tests, professional clearance, or resolved symptoms. Authors' analysis steps: Reference gene primer amplification yielded estimated nucleated cell counts. Sequenced by immunoSEQ multiplex PCR; TCRdb stores in-frame clones only, minus some. V and J calls and clone size are those listed in that table; D and trimming were worked out from the DNA. The sample comprises fewer than 250,000 clones, around 88% of which are singletons, and approximately 2% rests with the top ten. The CDR3 extends over 18 amino acids. Trimming removed 0 bases at V and 2 bases at J, with 17 bases between. Germline CDR1 reads SGHNT; CDR2 reads YENEEA.

The source is a woman aged 50 to 60 who had recovered from COVID-19. The chain joins TRBV11-3 to TRBJ2-1, with D possibly TRBD1 on 6 matching bases. The sample comprised PBMCs or T cells enriched from blood (not recorded which). CDR3 protein: CASSLDHTGLPTYNEQFF. Written as DNA, the CDR3 is TGTGCCAGCAGCTTAGATCACACAGGGTTACCCACCTACAATGAGCAGTTCTTC.